This entry is about one T cell receptor (beta chain). Its antigen is still unknown. This record comes from a study of T cells in Graves' hyperthyroidism and ophthalmopathy. Regarding the study as a whole: Patients with ophthalmopathy were separated from those with stable hyperthyroidism by a 13 V-J model.

J gave up 4 bases and V 10 bases, and 12 bases lay outside the gene matches. The CDR3 sequence is 17 residues long. Germline values: CDR1 SNHLY, CDR2 FYNNEI. Using RNA transcripts as the source, TCR beta CDR3 regions were amplified. During a first-round RT-PCR of the TCR CDR3, the HTBI primer set was used. MiXCR was run by TCRdb on the multiplex PCR reads, yielding one entry per CDR3 protein. Of around 420,000 distinct CDR3 sequences detected, around 15% appear once; the ten largest clones hold about 4.9%. Uncontrolled infection, other autoimmune disease, pregnancy or lactation led to exclusion. The diagnoses drew upon clinical symptoms, serum thyroxine and TRAb, thyroid ultrasound and orbital computed tomography.

What was sequenced was blood. This receptor was obtained from a woman aged 18-29 years with Graves' hyperthyroidism. The rearrangement links TRBV2 to TRBJ2-2, with 13 bases fitting TRBD2. This CDR3 is CAIAGTSGVIGTGELFF. In DNA, the CDR3 is TGTGCCATCGCCGGGACTAGCGGGGTCATAGGCACCGGGGAGCTGTTTTTT. Supplemented by reference TRBV2 and TRBJ2-2, the full variable domain reads EPEVTQTPSHQVTQMGQEVILRCVPISNHLYFYWYRQILGQKVEFLVSFYNNEISEKSEIFDDQFSVERPDGSNFTLKIRSTKLEDSAMYFCAIAGTSGVIGTGELFFGEGSRLTVL.